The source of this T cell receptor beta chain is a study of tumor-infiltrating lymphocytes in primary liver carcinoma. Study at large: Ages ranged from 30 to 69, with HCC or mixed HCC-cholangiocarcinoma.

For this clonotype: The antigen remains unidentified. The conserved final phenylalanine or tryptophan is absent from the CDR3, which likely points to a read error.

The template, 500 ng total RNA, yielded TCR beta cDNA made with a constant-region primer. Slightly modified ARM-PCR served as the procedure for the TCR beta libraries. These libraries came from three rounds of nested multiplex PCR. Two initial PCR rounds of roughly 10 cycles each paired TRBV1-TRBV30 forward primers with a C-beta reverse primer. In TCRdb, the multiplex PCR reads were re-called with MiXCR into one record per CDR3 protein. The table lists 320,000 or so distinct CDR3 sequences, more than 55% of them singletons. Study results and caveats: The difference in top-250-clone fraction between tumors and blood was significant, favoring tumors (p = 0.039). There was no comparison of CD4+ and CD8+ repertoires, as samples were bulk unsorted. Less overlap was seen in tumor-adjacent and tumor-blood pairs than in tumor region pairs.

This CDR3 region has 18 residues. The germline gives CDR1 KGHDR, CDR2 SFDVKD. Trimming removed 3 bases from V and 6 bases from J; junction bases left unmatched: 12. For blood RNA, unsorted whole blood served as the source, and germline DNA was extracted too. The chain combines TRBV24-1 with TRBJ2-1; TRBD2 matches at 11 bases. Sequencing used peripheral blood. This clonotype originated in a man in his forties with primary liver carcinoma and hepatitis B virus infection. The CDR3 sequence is CATSDHQGTSGRINEQFV. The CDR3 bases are TGTGCCACCAGTGATCACCAGGGAACTAGCGGGAGAATCAATGAGCAGTTCGTC.